This TCR beta chain is drawn from a study of blood T cells in healthy people across ages. Overall study results and limits: Lack of knowledge of donor CMV status possibly confounded expanded clonotype changes.

Combining a sample-barcoded 5' primer with a J-beta primer mix, a second PCR ran for roughly 7 to 12 cycles. TCRdb ran MiXCR on the 5' RACE reads and lists one entry per CDR3 protein. The profile shows 1.5 million to 2 million distinct CDR3 sequences, roughly 50% of them singletons. In the case of this clonotype: As yet, its antigen is unknown.

J was trimmed by 8 bases and V by 5 bases; bases with no gene match: 13. Germline CDR1 reads SGHTA; CDR2 reads FQGTGA. The CDR3 is 15 residues long. This TCR derives from a woman in her thirties or forties in good health. The gene calls are TRBV7-3 and TRBJ2-5; 8 bases align to TRBD1. Sequenced material: blood. CDR3 amino acids: CASSHGQDRAGTQYF. CDR3 nucleotide sequence: TGTGCCAGCAGCCACGGGCAGGACAGGGCAGGAACCCAGTACTTC. Complete variable domain (other parts from reference TRBV7-3 and TRBJ2-5): GAGVSQTPSNKVTEKGKYVELRCDPISGHTALYWYRQSLGQGPEFLIYFQGTGAADDSGLPNDRFFAVRPEGSVSTLKIQRTERGDSAVYLCASSHGQDRAGTQYFGPGTRLLVL.